The 23 T cell receptor beta chains below were found in one sample sequenced in a study of blood T cells in healthy people across ages (dated by TCRdb to the mid-2010s). Library preparation used 5' RACE. Reads for this sample came from an Illumina HiSeq 2500. A second roughly 7 to 11 cycle PCR used a sample-barcoded 5' primer and a J-beta primer mix. TCRdb trimmed public reads at Q25 via fastp, called clones via MiXCR and kept in-frame beta chains. All rows with the same CDR3 protein become a single entry with the most common DNA and genes. Here the sample has about 760,000 distinct CDR3 sequences; just over 55% occur a single time. The ten most abundant clones make up 20% to 30% of the sample. The sequencing input was blood. Receptors originate from a man aged 40-49 years in good health.

The chain uses TRBV20-1 and TRBJ1-1; D unclear. V was trimmed by 1 base and J by 5 bases, leaving 17 bases between them. The CDR3 spans 15 residues. CDR1 and CDR2 (germline): DFQATT, SNEGSKA (reference sequence). The CDR3 is CSARGGKGQGTEAFF. In DNA form, the CDR3 reads TGCAGTGCTAGAGGGGGTAAGGGCCAAGGGACTGAAGCTTTCTTT.

This clonotype has a handful of counts. The chain has TRBV4-1 and TRBJ2-7; TRBD1 matches 9 bases. The CDR3 consists of 16 residues. V gave up 0 bases and J gave up 2 bases; unmatched junction bases: 5. Germline lookup yields CDR1 MGHRA and CDR2 YSYEKL. The CDR3 is CASSQDAGTGTYEQYF. CDR3 DNA sequence: TGCGCCAGCAGCCAAGATGCCGGGACAGGGACCTACGAGCAGTACTTC.

The genes are TRBV24-1 and TRBJ2-1; D ambiguous. CDR3 length: 11 residues. The V end lost 12 bases, the J end lost 8 bases, and 13 bases lay between the germline ends. Germline CDR1 and CDR2: KGHDR and SFDVKD. The CDR3 sequence: CASQSLDEQFF. Here the CDR3 DNA reads TGTGCCTCACAGTCCTTAGATGAGCAGTTCTTC.

The chain couples TRBV7-2 to TRBJ1-2, with a tentative D call TRBD1 (6 bases). Looked up from germline, CDR1 is SGHTA and CDR2 is FQGNSA. The CDR3 sequence is 16 residues long. The germline V and J ends were trimmed by 1 base and 4 bases, with 16 bases remaining between them. The chain's CDR3 is CASSLDAGDGSYGYTF. The CDR3 nucleotides are TGTGCCAGCAGCTTAGATGCAGGGGACGGGTCCTATGGCTACACCTTC. The variable domain in full, with the rest retrieved from reference TRBV7-2 and TRBJ1-2, is GAGVSQSPSNKVTEKGKDVELRCDPISGHTALYWYRQSLGQGLEFLIYFQGNSAPDKSGLPSDRFSAERTGGSVSTLTIQRTQQEDSAVYLCASSLDAGDGSYGYTFGSGTRLTVV.

J is TRBJ2-7 and V is TRBV20-1, with 7 bases matching TRBD2. Germline loops: CDR1 DFQATT, CDR2 SNEGSKA (reference sequence). The CDR3 spans 13 residues. The V and J ends lost 6 bases and 4 bases, in that order; junction bases with no gene match: 9. As DNA, the CDR3 is TGCAGTGCGGTACCGGGAGGAAATTACGAGCAGTACTTC. It encodes CSAVPGGNYEQYF.

The J gene is TRBJ1-1, the V gene TRBV29-1; D is perhaps TRBD1 (6 bases). Germline values: CDR1 SQVTM, CDR2 ANQGSEA. This CDR3 region has 15 residues. Trimming cost V 6 bases and J 3 bases, with 20 bases left between them. The DNA for the CDR3 is TGCAGCGTCGTGGCAACAGGGTCGGCGCACACTGAAGCTTTCTTT. It specifies CSVVATGSAHTEAFF.

V is TRBV18 and J is TRBJ2-1; possibly TRBD2 for D (5 bases). The V gene's germline CDR1 is KGHSH and CDR2 LQKENI. V was clipped by 5 bases and J by 10 bases, with 9 bases between them. This CDR3 has 11 residues. CDR3 coding DNA: TGTGCCAGCTCAAGCTCGGGAGAGCAGTTCTTC. Protein: CASSSSGEQFF.

This clonotype has a handful of counts. Written as DNA, the CDR3 is TGCAGTGCTAGAGATCAGGGCTACGAGCAGTACTTC. Encoded protein: CSARDQGYEQYF. The V gene is TRBV20-1, the J gene TRBJ2-7, with D perhaps matching TRBD1 (5 bases). The CDR3 spans 12 residues. Germline CDR1 is DFQATT and CDR2 is SNEGSKA (reference sequence). V gave up 0 bases and J gave up 3 bases, with 6 bases separating them.

The rearrangement links TRBV6-2 or TRBV6-3 to TRBJ2-1; D unresolved. Germline V gives CDR1 MNHEY, CDR2 SVGEGT. V was pared by 4 bases and J by 9 bases, with 7 bases between. The CDR3 loop spans 11 amino acids. CDR3: CASSSRIEQFF. The CDR3 DNA reads TGTGCCAGCAGTTCCCGTATTGAGCAGTTCTTC.

The table lists this clonotype with a few counts. The chain links TRBV3-1 to TRBJ2-5, with D hard to call. The J call may be incorrect, as the DNA end agrees better with TRBJ2-7. Germline V gene sequence: CDR1 LGHDT, CDR2 YNNKEL (reference sequence). The CDR3 contains 13 residues. The CDR3 bases are TGTGCCAGCAGCCAAGGGACCCCAACCGAGCAGTACTTC. It codes for CASSQGTPTEQYF.

The chain uses TRBV6-5 and TRBJ2-1; 14 positions match TRBD2. Looked up from germline, CDR1 is MNHEY and CDR2 is SVGAGI. This CDR3 has 14 amino acids. Losses at the gene ends were 2 bases for V and 15 bases for J; bases not matched to a gene: 6. CDR3 in amino acids: CASSYRLAGGRSFF. The CDR3 DNA reads TGTGCCAGCAGTTACAGACTAGCGGGAGGGCGTTCGTTCTTC.

The rearrangement links TRBV27 to TRBJ2-1; no clear D. The CDR3 consists of 13 residues. Trimming removed 5 bases from V and 10 bases from J, with 15 bases in between. Per germline, CDR1 MNHEY and CDR2 SMNVEV (reference sequence). DNA for the CDR3: TGTGCCAGCAGTGTCAGTCCCGTGTGGGAGCAGTTCTTC. Amino acid sequence: CASSVSPVWEQFF.

As concerns this clonotype: Sequence at one end of the junction differs from germline and may be a read error. V is TRBV7-9 and J is TRBJ1-2; D is possibly TRBD1 (5 bases). The CDR3 is 13 residues long. Germline V gene sequence: CDR1 SEHNR, CDR2 FQNEAQ (reference sequence). The CDR3 coding sequence is TGTGCCAGCAGCTTAGGGCAGGGCCGGGGCTGCACCTTC. Residues: CASSLGQGRGCTF.

J is TRBJ2-1 and V is TRBV29-1, with 9 bases matching TRBD2. The germline V gene encodes CDR1 SQVTM and CDR2 ANQGSEA. CDR3 length: 16 residues. Trimming took 4 bases from V and 4 from J; bases not matched to a gene: 11. The CDR3 region is CSVGVIAGEIYNEQFF. CDR3 nucleotide sequence: TGCAGCGTTGGAGTAATAGCGGGGGAGATTTACAATGAGCAGTTCTTC.

The chain employs TRBV12-3 or TRBV12-4 and TRBJ2-2, with 11 bases that match TRBD1. The CDR3 totals 15 residues. Trimming at V came to 6 bases and at J to 0 bases, leaving 0 bases not matched to a gene. CDR3 sequence: CASRGQGANTGELFF. CDR3 nucleotides: TGTGCCAGCAGGGGACAGGGGGCGAACACCGGGGAGCTGTTTTTT.

The rearrangement uses TRBV3-1 and TRBJ1-4; 8 bases are shared with TRBD1. The V segment lost 6 bases and the J segment 14 bases; nucleotides outside the gene matches: 20. CDR1 is LGHDT and CDR2 is YNNKEL in the germline V gene (reference sequence). The CDR3 length is 16 residues. CDR3 nucleotide sequence: TGTGCCAGCAGACCCAATGACGGACAGGGCCAACGGAACCTGTTTTTT. Its protein product is CASRPNDGQGQRNLFF.

This chain connects TRBV9 to TRBJ2-4; D is perhaps TRBD1 (5 bases). The closer fit of TRBJ2-7 to the DNA end suggests the J call may be wrong. The germline gives CDR1 SGDLS, CDR2 YYNGEE. The CDR3 loop spans 15 amino acids. The CDR3 is CASSVSPQDTYEQYF. The CDR3 DNA is TGTGCCAGCAGCGTATCCCCACAGGATACCTACGAGCAGTACTTC.

CDR3 in DNA: TGTGCCAGCAGTGATCGCAGGATCTACTCCACATCCACCGGGGAGCTGTTTTTT. It yields the protein CASSDRRIYSTSTGELFF. The chain links TRBV25-1 to TRBJ2-2; no clear D gene. Per germline, CDR1 MGHDK and CDR2 SYGVNS. Trimming took off 3 bases at V and 4 bases at J, with 21 bases between the two ends. The CDR3 runs 18 residues.

The chain has TRBV10-3 and TRBJ2-6; D remains ambiguous. V dropped 0 bases and J dropped 0 bases, with 9 bases sitting between them. CDR1 is ENHRY and CDR2 is SYGVKD in the germline V gene. This CDR3 has 17 amino acids. CDR3 in amino acids: CAISESKGSSGANVLTF. The DNA of the CDR3 is TGTGCCATCAGTGAGTCTAAAGGAAGCTCTGGGGCCAACGTCCTGACTTTC.

The chain is built from TRBV29-1 and TRBJ2-1; 12 positions agree with TRBD2. CDR3 length: 15 amino acids. The germline V gene has CDR1 SQVTM and CDR2 ANQGSEA. V dropped 2 bases and J dropped 9; count of bases not matched to a gene: 8. The CDR3 reads CSVEPGLAGTGEQFF. CDR3 nucleotide sequence: TGCAGCGTTGAACCCGGACTAGCGGGAACAGGTGAGCAGTTCTTC.

This chain links TRBV6-2 or TRBV6-3 with TRBJ2-1; 7 bases are a match to TRBD1. The germline V gene has CDR1 MNHEY and CDR2 SVGEGT. The V and J ends lost 6 bases and 1 base, in that order; junction bases with no gene match: 9. CDR3 size: 16 residues. CDR3 sequence (DNA): TGTGCCAGCAGCGCCATAGGGGGCGCTTCCTACAATGAGCAGTTCTTC. Translation: CASSAIGGASYNEQFF.

This clonotype was seen only a few times. This chain uses TRBV29-1 with TRBJ1-2; D unclear. V was shortened by 0 bases and J by 4 bases, with 18 bases between the two germline ends. Germline CDR1 is SQVTM and CDR2 is ANQGSEA. The CDR3 sequence is 16 residues long. The CDR3 DNA reads as TGCAGCGTTGAAGACAAGGGCCTATCTCATTTCTATGGCTACACCTTC. It specifies CSVEDKGLSHFYGYTF.

The chain recombines TRBV27 with TRBJ1-5, with unresolved D. CDR1 MNHEY and CDR2 SMNVEV come from the germline V gene (reference sequence). This CDR3 has 15 residues. Trimming took off 6 bases at V and 5 bases at J, with 17 bases between the two ends. The CDR3, as DNA: TGTGCCAGCAGCCCACCAGCTGGGAGGCATCAGCCCCAGCATTTT. The encoded protein is CASSPPAGRHQPQHF.